The 9 T cell receptor beta chains reported below all come from one sample, sequenced in a study of identifying expanded T cells in peripheral blood. Profiling relied on immunoSEQ multiplex PCR, and the TCRdb table lists in-frame clones only, not all of them. The table lists under 150,000 clones, about four fifths of them singletons, with 3.3% in the top ten. The sequenced sample consisted of blood. These receptor sequences come from a person between 18 and 70 years old in good health.

The V call is TRBV7-3, the J call TRBJ2-3; D is undetermined. CDR1 and CDR2 from the germline V gene are SGHTA and FQGTGA. The CDR3 length is 13 residues. Trimming cost V 5 bases and J 3 bases, with 9 bases left between them. The CDR3 DNA reads TGTGCCAGCAGCACAACGTTTACAGATACGCAGTATTTT. This encodes CASSTTFTDTQYF. The full variable domain, completed using reference TRBV7-3 and TRBJ2-3, is GAGVSQTPSNKVTEKGKYVELRCDPISGHTALYWYRQSLGQGPEFLIYFQGTGAADDSGLPNDRFFAVRPEGSVSTLKIQRTERGDSAVYLCASSTTFTDTQYFGPGTRLTVL.

The V call is TRBV6-6, the J call TRBJ1-2; D gene uncertain. Trimming shortened V by 0 bases and J by 5 bases, and 13 bases separated the two germline ends. Germline CDR1 reads MNHNY; CDR2 reads SVGAGI (reference sequence). The CDR3 is 15 amino acids. CDR3 protein: CASSYSIEGSYGYTF. CDR3 sequence (DNA): TGTGCCAGCAGTTACTCGATCGAAGGGAGTTATGGCTACACCTTC.

The chain is built from TRBV4-1 and TRBJ2-3, with D perhaps given as TRBD1 or TRBD2 (5 bases each). V was trimmed by 2 bases and J by 6 bases, leaving 15 bases between them. CDR3 length equals 15 residues. The germline CDR1 and CDR2 sequences are MGHRA and YSYEKL. The CDR3: CASSQIGARRDTQYF. Written as DNA, the CDR3 is TGCGCCAGCAGCCAAATCGGGGCGAGAAGGGATACGCAGTATTTT.

CDR3 protein: CASRPLGTGSNTGELFF. The CDR3 DNA reads as TGTGCCAGTAGACCACTAGGGACAGGGTCAAACACCGGGGAGCTGTTTTTT. This chain joins TRBV19 and TRBJ2-2; TRBD1 matches 9 bases. The V and J ends lost 6 bases and 2 bases, in that order; junction bases with no gene match: 10. The germline V gene has CDR1 LNHDA and CDR2 SQIVND (reference sequence). The CDR3 contains 17 residues. Full variable domain (missing parts from reference TRBV19 and TRBJ2-2): DGGITQSPKYLFRKEGQNVTLSCEQNLNHDAMYWYRQDPGQGLRLIYYSQIVNDFQKGDIAEGYSVSREKKESFPLTVTSAQKNPTAFYLCASRPLGTGSNTGELFFGEGSRLTVL.

This clone has just one count. V and J are TRBV15 and TRBJ1-4; tentatively, D is TRBD1 (5 bases). V lost 3 bases, J lost 5 bases, and 13 bases lay in between. Germline CDR1 LNHNV, CDR2 YYDKDF (reference sequence). The length of the CDR3 is 15 residues. CDR3 nucleotide sequence: TGTGCCACCAGCAGGACCGGGACGGGGAATGAAAAACTGTTTTTT. Translated: CATSRTGTGNEKLFF.

The chain carries TRBV10-1 and TRBJ2-3; D is perhaps TRBD1 (6 bases). V lost 6 bases and J lost 4, with 14 bases in between. Germline-derived CDR1 and CDR2 are WNHNN and SYGVQD (reference sequence). The length of the CDR3 is 14 residues. CDR3 sequence reads: CASSLQQGSDTQYF. For the CDR3, the DNA is TGCGCCAGCAGCCTCCAACAGGGCTCAGATACGCAGTATTTT.

This chain connects TRBV6-6 to TRBJ1-5, with D hard to call. V lost 1 base and J lost 3, with 13 bases in between. There are 16 residues in the CDR3. The germline V gene encodes CDR1 MNHNY and CDR2 SVGAGI (reference sequence). The CDR3 DNA reads TGTGCCAGCAGTTACTTCCGGTTGAATTCCAATCAGCCCCAGCATTTT. The encoded protein is CASSYFRLNSNQPQHF.

The table lists this clone with a few counts. The chain joins TRBV11-2 to TRBJ1-6; TRBD1 agrees at 10 bases. The V gene's germline CDR1 is SGHAT and CDR2 FQNNGV. This CDR3 is built from 18 residues. The junction had 17 bases not matched to a gene; V was cut back by 7 bases and J by 8 bases. CDR3 amino acids: CASNTRRQGAPGYSPLHF. CDR3 in DNA: TGTGCCAGCAACACGAGACGACAGGGGGCGCCAGGGTATTCACCCCTCCACTTT.

This clone has just a few counts. The chain employs TRBV18 and TRBJ2-7; perhaps TRBD1 as D (6 bases). V was cut by 2 bases and J by 10 bases, with 12 bases left in between. This CDR3 is 12 amino acids long. Germline lookup yields CDR1 KGHSH and CDR2 LQKENI. As DNA, the CDR3 is TGTGCCAGCTCACCAGGAGCAGGGGATCAGTACTTC. It yields the protein CASSPGAGDQYF. The full variable domain, its missing parts supplied by reference TRBV18 and TRBJ2-7, is NAGVMQNPRHLVRRRGQEARLRCSPMKGHSHVYWYRQLPEEGLKFMVYLQKENIIDESGMPKERFSAEFPKEGPSILRIQQVVRGDSAAYFCASSPGAGDQYFGPGTRLTVT.